This entry describes one T cell receptor (beta chain). This CDR3 is missing its conserved last phenylalanine or tryptophan, likely due to a read error. It is unclear where the CDR3 begins or ends on the DNA, so no DNA is shown, and the CDR3 is as TCRdb lists it. A constant-region primer served to make TCR beta cDNA from around 540 ng total RNA. A slightly modified ARM-PCR protocol with three nested multiplex PCR rounds produced these TCR beta libraries. TCRdb re-called the multiplex PCR reads with MiXCR, one entry per CDR3 protein. The sample holds 110,000 or so distinct CDR3 sequences, 80% to 85% seen once. This sample is drawn from a study of tumor-infiltrating lymphocytes in primary liver carcinoma. Unsorted bulk tissue (roughly 19-31 mg) underwent RNA and DNA co-extraction. Sequenced sample: liver tumor tissue from sampling region 3. Indicated subset: tumor region T3, left-lateral pole. This receptor was identified in a man aged 35 to 55 with primary liver carcinoma and hepatitis B virus infection.

CDR3 loop: CASSLDGQNPGNTICV. V and J are TRBV5-1 and TRBJ1-3. The CDR3 contains 16 residues when both ends are counted. From germline, CDR1 is SGHRS and CDR2 YFSETQ.